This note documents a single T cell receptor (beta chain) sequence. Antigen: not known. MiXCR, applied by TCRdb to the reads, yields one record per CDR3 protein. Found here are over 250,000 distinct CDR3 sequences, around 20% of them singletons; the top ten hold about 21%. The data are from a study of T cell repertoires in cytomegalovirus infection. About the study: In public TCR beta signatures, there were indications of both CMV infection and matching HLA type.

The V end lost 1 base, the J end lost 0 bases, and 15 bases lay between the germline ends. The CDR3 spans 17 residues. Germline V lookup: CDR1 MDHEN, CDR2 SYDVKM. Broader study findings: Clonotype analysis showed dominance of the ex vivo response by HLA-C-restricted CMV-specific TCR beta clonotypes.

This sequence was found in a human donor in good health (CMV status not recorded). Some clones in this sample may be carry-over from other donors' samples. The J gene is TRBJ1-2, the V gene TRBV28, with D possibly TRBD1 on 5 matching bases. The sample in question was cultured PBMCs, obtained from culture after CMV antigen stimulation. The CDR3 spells CASSLYFQGPSNYGYTF. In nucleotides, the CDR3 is TGTGCCAGCAGTTTATATTTCCAGGGTCCTTCTAACTATGGCTACACCTTC.